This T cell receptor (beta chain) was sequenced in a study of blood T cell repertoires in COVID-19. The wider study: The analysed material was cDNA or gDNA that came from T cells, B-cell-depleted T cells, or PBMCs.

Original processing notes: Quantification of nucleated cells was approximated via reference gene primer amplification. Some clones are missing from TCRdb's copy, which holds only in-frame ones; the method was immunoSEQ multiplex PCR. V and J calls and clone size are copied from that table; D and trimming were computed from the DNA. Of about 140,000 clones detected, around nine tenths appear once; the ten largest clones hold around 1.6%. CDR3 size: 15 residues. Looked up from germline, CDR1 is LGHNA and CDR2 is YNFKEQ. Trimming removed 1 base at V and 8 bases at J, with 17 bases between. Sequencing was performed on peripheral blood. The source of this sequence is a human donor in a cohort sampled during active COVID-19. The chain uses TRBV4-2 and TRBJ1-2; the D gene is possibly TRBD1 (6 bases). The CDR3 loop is CASSQGSTGFIGYTF. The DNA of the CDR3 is TGTGCCAGCAGCCAAGGCAGTACAGGGTTCATAGGCTACACCTTC.